The clone carrying this TCR beta chain has just a few counts. A much more abundant neighbour one base away suggests this may be a read error. Amplified regions were TCR beta CDR3 sequences from RNA transcripts. A set of HTBI primers served as the primers for a first-round RT-PCR of the TCR CDR3. One entry per CDR3 protein results from TCRdb running MiXCR on the multiplex PCR reads. This sample has 550,000 to 800,000 distinct CDR3 sequences, with roughly 15% found just once. This sample is drawn from a study of T cells in Graves' hyperthyroidism and ophthalmopathy. CDR3 length: 13 residues. V was shortened by 8 bases and J by 4 bases, with 14 bases between the two germline ends.

The sequenced sample consisted of blood. This chain links TRBV12-3 or TRBV12-4 with TRBJ2-5; the D is unclear. The receptor was isolated from a man aged 18 to 30 with Graves' hyperthyroidism. In DNA, the CDR3 is TGTGCCAGCGCCCCGAACAGAGGAGAGACCCAGTACTTC. This encodes CASAPNRGETQYF.